The next 22 T cell receptor beta chains were all read from a single sample in a study of T cells in Graves' hyperthyroidism and ophthalmopathy. RNA transcripts were the template for amplifying TCR beta CDR3 regions. The HTBI set primed first-round TCR CDR3 RT-PCR. TCRdb reanalysed the multiplex PCR reads using MiXCR and keeps one entry per CDR3 protein. The sample shows 450,000 to 550,000 distinct CDR3 sequences, approximately 25% of them seen only once. Sequenced input: blood. The origin of the receptors is a young woman with Graves' ophthalmopathy.

At least ten counts were recorded for this clonotype. V gene TRBV6-5 combines with J gene TRBJ2-7; D not certain. Germline V gene data show CDR1 as MNHEY and CDR2 as SVGAGI. V shed 10 bases and J shed 1 base, with 14 bases lying between them. The CDR3 sequence is 13 residues long. The CDR3 region is CATTESYSYEQYF. CDR3 in DNA: TGTGCCACCACCGAGTCCTATTCCTACGAGCAGTACTTC.

In this sample, this clonotype turned up many times. The chain has TRBV6-5 and TRBJ1-2, with TRBD1 identical over 8 bases. Looked up from germline, CDR1 is MNHEY and CDR2 is SVGAGI. This CDR3 is built from 14 residues. V was clipped by 0 bases and J by 3 bases; unmatched bases: 0. The CDR3 nucleotides are TGTGCCAGCAGTTACTCGGGACAGGACTATGGCTACACCTTC. The encoded protein is CASSYSGQDYGYTF.

This chain joins TRBV4-3 and TRBJ1-2; D is unresolved. The CDR3 spans 15 residues. Per germline, CDR1 LGHNA and CDR2 YSLEER. Deletions cut 0 bases from V and 7 bases from J, with 15 bases between. This chain's CDR3 is CASSQDLDGVGGYTF. The CDR3 region has the DNA TGCGCCAGCAGCCAAGATCTTGATGGGGTGGGTGGCTACACCTTC.

This clonotype was recorded at least ten times. The V gene is TRBV4-2, the J gene TRBJ2-3; TRBD2 agrees at 9 bases. J lost 1 base, V lost 1 base, and 0 bases had no gene match. The CDR3 has 15 residues. Germline V lookup: CDR1 LGHNA, CDR2 YNFKEQ. The CDR3 protein is CASSQASGGTDTQYF. CDR3 sequence (DNA): TGTGCCAGCAGCCAAGCTAGCGGGGGCACAGATACGCAGTATTTT.

This clonotype was seen many times. The rearrangement links TRBV5-1 to TRBJ2-1; a possible D gene is TRBD2 (5 bases). CDR1 is SGHRS, CDR2 YFSETQ, per germline. V lost 0 bases and J 10 bases, leaving 14 bases between the germline ends. The CDR3 has 14 amino acids. The CDR3 nucleotides read TGCGCCAGCAGCTTGGAGGGCAGCCCGGGAGAGCAGTTCTTC. It encodes CASSLEGSPGEQFF.

This clonotype was found many times. The CDR3 here is CASSIQGDTEAFF. The CDR3, as DNA: TGTGCCAGCAGCATACAGGGAGACACTGAAGCTTTCTTT. The chain has TRBV11-2 and TRBJ1-1, with a tentative D call TRBD1 (6 bases). Trimming pared 5 bases from V and 3 bases from J, leaving 10 bases between. Germline CDR1 is SGHAT and CDR2 is FQNNGV. The CDR3 loop spans 13 amino acids.

The chain links TRBV18 to TRBJ2-7, with unresolved D. Germline assignment: CDR1 KGHSH and CDR2 LQKENI. CDR3 size: 13 residues. Trimming cost V 4 bases and J 4 bases, with 11 bases left between them. The CDR3 DNA is TGTGCCAGCTCACTCCAAACAGAATACGAGCAGTACTTC. Translation: CASSLQTEYEQYF.

CDR3 region: CASSLDGPNYGYTF. CDR3 in DNA: TGTGCCAGCAGCTTAGACGGGCCTAACTATGGCTACACCTTC. The chain carries TRBV7-2 and TRBJ1-2; the D is unclear. The germline CDR1 and CDR2 sequences are SGHTA and FQGNSA. Trimming removed 1 base from V and 0 bases from J, with 6 bases in between. The CDR3 contains 14 residues. Full variable domain (remainder filled in from reference TRBV7-2 and TRBJ1-2): GAGVSQSPSNKVTEKGKDVELRCDPISGHTALYWYRQSLGQGLEFLIYFQGNSAPDKSGLPSDRFSAERTGGSVSTLTIQRTQQEDSAVYLCASSLDGPNYGYTFGSGTRLTVV.

The table lists this clonotype with a few counts. V usage is TRBV9 and J usage is TRBJ1-1; 9 bases agree with TRBD1. The CDR3 loop spans 14 amino acids. The ends lost 3 bases at V and 7 bases at J; junction bases unmatched: 7. Germline CDR1 reads SGDLS; CDR2 reads YYNGEE. The CDR3 loop is CASSETGGRDEAFF. CDR3 sequence (DNA): TGTGCCAGCAGCGAAACAGGGGGCCGGGATGAAGCTTTCTTT.

In this sample, this clonotype turned up many times. The genes are TRBV20-1 and TRBJ1-5, with D tentatively TRBD1 (5 bases). CDR3 length: 12 residues. Trimming stripped 2 bases from V and 4 bases from J, with 6 bases between. Germline CDR1 is DFQATT and CDR2 is SNEGSKA (reference sequence). Here the CDR3 DNA reads TGCAGTGCTAGACAGGGAAATCAGCCCCAGCATTTT. Translation: CSARQGNQPQHF.

The rearrangement links TRBV14 to TRBJ1-2, with D possibly being TRBD1 (5 bases). The germline CDR1 and CDR2 sequences are SGHDN and FVKESK. V lost 8 bases to trimming and J lost 4 bases, with 11 bases between them. There are 12 residues in the CDR3. This CDR3 reads CASYTRGYGYTF. In nucleotides, the CDR3 is TGTGCCAGCTACACGAGGGGCTATGGCTACACCTTC.

This clonotype occurred many times. The V call is TRBV25-1, the J call TRBJ2-2, with no clear D. V was trimmed by 3 bases and J by 2 bases, leaving 22 bases between them. The CDR3 has 19 residues. Germline V gene data show CDR1 as MGHDK and CDR2 as SYGVNS. The CDR3 loop is CASSEVGLWSKPNTGELFF. CDR3 DNA sequence: TGTGCCAGCAGTGAGGTCGGGCTCTGGAGCAAGCCAAACACCGGGGAGCTGTTTTTT.

This clonotype has a count of ten or more. CDR3 region: CASRIQVMNEAFF. The CDR3 coding sequence is TGTGCCAGCAGAATACAGGTCATGAATGAAGCTTTCTTT. This chain uses TRBV7-2 with TRBJ1-1; D might be TRBD1 (5 bases). Germline assignment: CDR1 SGHTA and CDR2 FQGNSA. The CDR3 is made up of 13 amino acids. The germline V and J ends were trimmed by 6 bases and 7 bases, with 15 bases remaining between them.

This chain uses TRBV25-1 with TRBJ2-5; the D call may be TRBD1 or TRBD2 (5 bases each). V was cut by 1 base and J by 0 bases, with 9 bases left in between. The CDR3 spans 15 residues. CDR1 and CDR2 from the germline V gene are MGHDK and SYGVNS. The CDR3 region is CASSELGRHQETQYF. In DNA, the CDR3 is TGTGCCAGCAGTGAATTGGGACGACACCAAGAGACCCAGTACTTC.

There are a few counts of this clonotype. The chain carries TRBV15 and TRBJ1-1; 9 bases are a match to TRBD1. Germline V gives CDR1 LNHNV, CDR2 YYDKDF (reference sequence). Germline trimming cut 5 bases from V and 4 bases from J; bases unmatched to any gene: 8. The CDR3 contains 15 residues. CDR3 region: CATSRDREGATEAFF. The CDR3 DNA reads TGTGCCACCAGCCGGGACAGGGAGGGTGCCACTGAAGCTTTCTTT.

This clonotype was observed at least ten times. The rearrangement links TRBV6-5 to TRBJ1-2; D might be TRBD1 (5 bases). This CDR3 has 15 residues. Trimming took 4 bases from V and 2 from J, leaving 14 bases between them. CDR1 is MNHEY, CDR2 SVGAGI, per germline. The CDR3 coding sequence is TGTGCCAGCAGTTTACGGGCAGGGATAAACTATGGCTACACCTTC. Its protein is CASSLRAGINYGYTF.

The sample holds many counts of this clonotype. The chain joins TRBV12-3 or TRBV12-4 to TRBJ1-5; 9 positions match TRBD1. The V and J ends lost 7 bases and 6 bases, in that order; junction bases with no gene match: 4. The length of the CDR3 is 13 residues. In nucleotides, the CDR3 is TGTGCCAGCACCCGGGACAGGGTTCAGCCCCAGCATTTT. Protein product: CASTRDRVQPQHF.

This clonotype was seen ten or more times. CDR3 DNA sequence: TGTGCCAGCAGCTTAGTTTGGGATAACGAGCAGTACTTC. Amino acids: CASSLVWDNEQYF. J is TRBJ2-7 and V is TRBV11-2, with D unresolved. The V gene lost 1 base and the J gene lost 5 bases, with 9 bases spanning the gap. From germline, CDR1 is SGHAT and CDR2 FQNNGV. This CDR3 is built from 13 residues.

At least ten counts were recorded for this clonotype. The chain links TRBV5-1 to TRBJ2-7, with D possibly being TRBD2 (6 bases). Germline V gene sequence: CDR1 SGHRS, CDR2 YFSETQ. V shed 4 bases and J shed 0 bases, with 14 bases lying between them. The CDR3 spans 15 residues. The DNA for the CDR3 is TGCGCCAGCAGCACCGGGCCCGGGGGCTCCTACGAGCAGTACTTC. Residues: CASSTGPGGSYEQYF.

V usage is TRBV5-4 and J usage is TRBJ2-7; D ambiguous. Trimming pared 0 bases from V and 1 base from J, leaving 8 bases between. The germline gives CDR1 SGHNT, CDR2 YYREEE (reference sequence). This CDR3 contains 14 residues. DNA of the CDR3: TGTGCCAGCAGCTTGGGGGTAGATTCCTACGAGCAGTACTTC. Its translation is CASSLGVDSYEQYF.

The chain has TRBV5-4 and TRBJ1-2; D remains unclear. The germline V and J ends were trimmed by 0 bases and 3 bases, with 9 bases remaining between them. Germline V gene data show CDR1 as SGHNT and CDR2 as YYREEE (reference sequence). The CDR3 is 14 amino acids. CDR3 in DNA: TGTGCCAGCAGCTTGGGACCGTCGGACTATGGCTACACCTTC. Its protein product is CASSLGPSDYGYTF.

In its sample, this clonotype was seen many times. The chain couples TRBV5-1 to TRBJ1-2; D is ambiguous. The CDR3 sequence is 13 residues long. CDR1 and CDR2 from the germline V gene are SGHRS and YFSETQ. V was cut by 4 bases and J by 3 bases, with 10 bases left in between. The CDR3 bases are TGCGCCAGCAGCGCGCAAGGAGACTATGGCTACACCTTC. Its translation is CASSAQGDYGYTF.